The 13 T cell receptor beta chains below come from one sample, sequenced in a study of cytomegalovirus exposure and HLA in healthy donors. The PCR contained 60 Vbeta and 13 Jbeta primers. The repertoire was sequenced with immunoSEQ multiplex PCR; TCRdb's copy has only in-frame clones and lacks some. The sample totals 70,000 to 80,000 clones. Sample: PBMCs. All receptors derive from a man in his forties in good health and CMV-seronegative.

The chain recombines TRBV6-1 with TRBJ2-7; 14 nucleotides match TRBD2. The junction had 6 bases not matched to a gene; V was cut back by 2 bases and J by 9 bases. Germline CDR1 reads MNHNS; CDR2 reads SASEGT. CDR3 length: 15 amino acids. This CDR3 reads CASSERGTSGGGQYF. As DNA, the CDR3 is TGTGCCAGCAGTGAACGTGGGACTAGCGGGGGTGGGCAGTACTTC.

CDR3 protein: CASSDSDSYEQYF. CDR3 bases: TGTGCCAGCAGTGATTCGGACAGCTACGAGCAGTACTTC. V and J are TRBV25-1 and TRBJ2-7; D possibly corresponds to TRBD1 (6 bases). The germline CDR1 and CDR2 sequences are MGHDK and SYGVNS. This CDR3 region has 13 residues. With 3 bases removed from V and 3 bases from J, the gap between germline ends came to 9 bases.

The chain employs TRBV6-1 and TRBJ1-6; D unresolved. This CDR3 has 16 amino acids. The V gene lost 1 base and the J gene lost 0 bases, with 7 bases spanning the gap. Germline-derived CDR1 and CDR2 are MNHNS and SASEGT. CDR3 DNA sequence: TGTGCCAGCAGTGAAGGAGGCAGCTCCTATAATTCACCCCTCCACTTT. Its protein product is CASSEGGSSYNSPLHF.

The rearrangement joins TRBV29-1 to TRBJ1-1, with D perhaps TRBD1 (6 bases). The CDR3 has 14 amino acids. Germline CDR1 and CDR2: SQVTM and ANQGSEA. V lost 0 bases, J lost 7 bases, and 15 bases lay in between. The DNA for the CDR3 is TGCAGCGTTGAAGATCGCGGCGGGGGCGGTGAAGCTTTCTTT. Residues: CSVEDRGGGGEAFF.

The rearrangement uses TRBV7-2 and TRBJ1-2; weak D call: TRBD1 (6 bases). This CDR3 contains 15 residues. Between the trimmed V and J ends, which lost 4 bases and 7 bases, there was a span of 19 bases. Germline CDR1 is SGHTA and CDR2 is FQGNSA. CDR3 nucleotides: TGTGCCAGCAGCTGGGACCGACAGGCCGTTAGTGGCTACACCTTC. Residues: CASSWDRQAVSGYTF.

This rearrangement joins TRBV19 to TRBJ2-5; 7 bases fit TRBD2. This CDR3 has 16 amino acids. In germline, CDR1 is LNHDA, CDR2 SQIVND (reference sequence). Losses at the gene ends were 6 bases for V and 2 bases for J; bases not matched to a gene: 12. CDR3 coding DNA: TGTGCCAGTAGCACCGGGGGACTCGGGGGGCAAGAGACCCAGTACTTC. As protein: CASSTGGLGGQETQYF.

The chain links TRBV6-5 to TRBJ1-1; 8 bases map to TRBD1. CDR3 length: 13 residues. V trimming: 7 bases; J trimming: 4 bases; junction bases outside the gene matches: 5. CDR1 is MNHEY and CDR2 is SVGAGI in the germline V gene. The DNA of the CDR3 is TGTGCCAGCACCGTAACAGGGGGCACTGAAGCTTTCTTT. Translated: CASTVTGGTEAFF.

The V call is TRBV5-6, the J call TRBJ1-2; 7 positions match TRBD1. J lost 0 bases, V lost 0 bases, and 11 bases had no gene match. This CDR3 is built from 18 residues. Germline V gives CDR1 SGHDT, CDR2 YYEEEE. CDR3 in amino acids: CASSLVFGTDRANYGYTF. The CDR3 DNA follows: TGTGCCAGCAGCTTGGTATTTGGGACCGACAGGGCTAACTATGGCTACACCTTC.

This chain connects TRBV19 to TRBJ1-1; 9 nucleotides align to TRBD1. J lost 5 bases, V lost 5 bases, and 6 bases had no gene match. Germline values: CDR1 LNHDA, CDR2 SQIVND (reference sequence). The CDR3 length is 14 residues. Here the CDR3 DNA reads TGTGCCAGTAGTTCGAGGACAGGGGAAACTGAAGCTTTCTTT. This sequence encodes CASSSRTGETEAFF.

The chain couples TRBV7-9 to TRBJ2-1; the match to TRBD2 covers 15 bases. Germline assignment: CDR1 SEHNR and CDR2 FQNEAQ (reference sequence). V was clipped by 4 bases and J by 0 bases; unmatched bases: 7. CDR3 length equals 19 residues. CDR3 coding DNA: TGTGCCAGCAGCTCCGGACTAGCGGGGGGGCCCGTCTCCTACAATGAGCAGTTCTTC. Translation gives CASSSGLAGGPVSYNEQFF.

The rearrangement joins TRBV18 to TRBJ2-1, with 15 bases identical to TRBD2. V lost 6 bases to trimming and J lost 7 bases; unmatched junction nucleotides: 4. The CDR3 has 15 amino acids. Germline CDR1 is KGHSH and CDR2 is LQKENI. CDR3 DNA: TGTGCCAGCTCGTCGGGACTAGCGGGGGGTAATGAGCAGTTCTTC. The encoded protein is CASSSGLAGGNEQFF.

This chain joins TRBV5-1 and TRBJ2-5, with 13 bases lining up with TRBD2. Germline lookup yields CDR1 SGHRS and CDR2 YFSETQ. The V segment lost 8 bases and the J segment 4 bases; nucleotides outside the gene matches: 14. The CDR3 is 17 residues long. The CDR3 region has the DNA TGCGCCAGGAGTCGCTGGATCGGACTAGCGGGGGTAGAGACCCAGTACTTC. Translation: CARSRWIGLAGVETQYF.

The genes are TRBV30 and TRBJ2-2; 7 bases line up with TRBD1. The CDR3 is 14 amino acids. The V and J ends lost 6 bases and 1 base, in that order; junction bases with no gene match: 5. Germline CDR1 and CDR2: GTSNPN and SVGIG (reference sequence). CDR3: CACKGAVNTGELFF. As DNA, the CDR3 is TGTGCCTGCAAGGGGGCGGTGAACACCGGGGAGCTGTTTTTT.